The 11 T cell receptor beta chains below all came from one sample that was sequenced in a study of blood T cell repertoires in COVID-19. The table came from immunoSEQ multiplex PCR; TCRdb's copy has only in-frame clones and leaves some out. Among 150,000 to 200,000 clones listed, roughly 77% were seen once. What was sequenced was peripheral blood. The receptors come from a human donor in a cohort sampled during active COVID-19.

The chain couples TRBV12-5 to TRBJ2-1; TRBD2 might be the D (6 bases). The CDR3 runs to 16 residues. The germline gives CDR1 LGHNT, CDR2 FRNRAP. The V and J ends lost 1 base and 8 bases respectively, with 18 bases between them. The CDR3: CASGLASGTGQDEQFF. CDR3 sequence (DNA): TGTGCTAGTGGTTTGGCCTCCGGGACTGGTCAAGATGAGCAGTTCTTC.

There are a few counts of this clone. The rearrangement joins TRBV7-9 to TRBJ2-2; 7 positions agree with TRBD1. Losses at the gene ends were 5 bases for V and 5 bases for J; bases not matched to a gene: 14. The CDR3 runs to 17 residues. Germline V gene lookup returns CDR1 SEHNR and CDR2 FQNEAQ (reference sequence). This chain's CDR3 is CASSRPPGGFLTGELFF. The CDR3 bases are TGTGCCAGCAGCCGACCCCCAGGGGGTTTTTTAACCGGGGAGCTGTTTTTT.

V and J are TRBV6-1 and TRBJ1-5, with TRBD1 matching over 7 bases. The CDR3 is 14 amino acids. Germline V gene sequence: CDR1 MNHNS, CDR2 SASEGT. Trimming removed 2 bases from V and 5 bases from J; junction bases left unmatched: 3. CDR3 loop: CASSETGAHQPQHF. The CDR3 nucleotides read TGTGCCAGCAGTGAAACAGGGGCCCATCAGCCCCAGCATTTT.

The chain carries TRBV7-2 and TRBJ2-2; D is possibly TRBD2 (6 bases). The germline V gene has CDR1 SGHTA and CDR2 FQGNSA. V lost 5 bases to trimming and J lost 1 base, with 17 bases between them. This CDR3 comprises 17 residues. CDR3 in DNA: TGTGCCAGCAGCCCGCAAATCGGGCGGGGGAACACCGGGGAGCTGTTTTTT. Residues: CASSPQIGRGNTGELFF.

The chain employs TRBV28 and TRBJ2-3, with 8 bases fitting TRBD1. The V segment lost 7 bases and the J segment 2 bases; nucleotides outside the gene matches: 8. This CDR3 has 15 residues. Germline CDR1 is MDHEN and CDR2 is SYDVKM. The chain's CDR3 is CASTETGVTTDTQYF. CDR3 nucleotides: TGTGCCAGCACCGAGACAGGGGTAACCACAGATACGCAGTATTTT. The full variable domain, completed using reference TRBV28 and TRBJ2-3, is DVKVTQSSRYLVKRTGEKVFLECVQDMDHENMFWYRQDPGLGLRLIYFSYDVKMKEKGDIPEGYSVSREKKERFSLILESASTNQTSMYLCASTETGVTTDTQYFGPGTRLTVL.

This clone was recorded once. The V gene is TRBV9, the J gene TRBJ2-1; 11 bases are a match to TRBD2. Trimming removed 5 bases from V and 4 bases from J; junction bases left unmatched: 5. Germline loops: CDR1 SGDLS, CDR2 YYNGEE. This CDR3 has 15 residues. Here the CDR3 reads CASRPGLAGYNEQFF. CDR3 DNA sequence: TGTGCCAGCAGACCTGGACTAGCGGGTTACAATGAGCAGTTCTTC.

The chain couples TRBV19 to TRBJ1-1; D remains ambiguous. The germline V gene has CDR1 LNHDA and CDR2 SQIVND (reference sequence). This CDR3 contains 11 residues. V was cut by 11 bases and J by 7 bases, with 14 bases left in between. CDR3 in amino acids: CASRSPGEAFF. The CDR3 DNA sequence: TGTGCCTCACGGAGTCCCGGTGAAGCTTTCTTT.

The V gene is TRBV5-1, the J gene TRBJ1-4; D call uncertain. CDR3 length: 14 residues. Per the germline V gene, CDR1 is SGHRS and CDR2 is YFSETQ. Trimming cost V 2 bases and J 6 bases, with 11 bases left between them. In nucleotides, the CDR3 is TGCGCCAGCAGCTTCGGTGAAACGGATGAAAAACTGTTTTTT. This translates into CASSFGETDEKLFF.

The V and J genes are TRBV11-2 and TRBJ2-7, with D tentatively TRBD2 (7 bases). Germline CDR1 SGHAT, CDR2 FQNNGV. The CDR3 totals 15 residues. Trimming took off 1 base at V and 2 bases at J, with 12 bases between the two ends. The CDR3 protein is CASSLGSGGTYEQYF. The DNA for the CDR3 is TGTGCCAGCAGCTTAGGCTCGGGGGGCACCTACGAGCAGTACTTC.

The rearrangement links TRBV7-8 to TRBJ1-5, with no clear D. Looked up from germline, CDR1 is SGHVS and CDR2 is FQNEAQ. Trimming stripped 2 bases from V and 6 bases from J, with 14 bases between. This CDR3 has 15 amino acids. CDR3 in amino acids: CASSLLIGSFQPQHF. As DNA, the CDR3 is TGTGCCAGCAGCTTATTAATCGGGAGCTTTCAGCCCCAGCATTTT.

The rearrangement joins TRBV10-3 to TRBJ2-1; D is perhaps TRBD2 (5 bases). V was pared by 3 bases and J by 16 bases, with 16 bases between. Germline lookup yields CDR1 ENHRY and CDR2 SYGVKD. The CDR3 is made up of 12 amino acids. CDR3 sequence: CAISDTAVEGFF. CDR3 nucleotides: TGTGCCATCAGTGATACCGCGGTCGAGGGTTTCTTC.